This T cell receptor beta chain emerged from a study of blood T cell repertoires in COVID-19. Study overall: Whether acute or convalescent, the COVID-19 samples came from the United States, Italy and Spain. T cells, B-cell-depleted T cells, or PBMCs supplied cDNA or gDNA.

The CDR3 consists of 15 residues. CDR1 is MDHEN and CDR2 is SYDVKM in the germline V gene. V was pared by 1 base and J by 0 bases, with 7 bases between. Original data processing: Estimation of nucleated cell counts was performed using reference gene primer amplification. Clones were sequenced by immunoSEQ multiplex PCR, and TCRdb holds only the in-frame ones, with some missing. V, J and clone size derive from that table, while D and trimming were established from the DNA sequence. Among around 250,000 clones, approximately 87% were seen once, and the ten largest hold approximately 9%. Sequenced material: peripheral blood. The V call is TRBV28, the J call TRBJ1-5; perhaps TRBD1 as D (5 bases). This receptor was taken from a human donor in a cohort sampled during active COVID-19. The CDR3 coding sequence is TGTGCCAGCAGTTTATCCGGGGGTAGCAATCAGCCCCAGCATTTT. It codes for CASSLSGGSNQPQHF.